The 21 T cell receptor beta chains reported below all come from one sample, sequenced in a study of cytomegalovirus exposure and HLA in healthy donors (dated by TCRdb to the late 2010s). Libraries were constructed by the immunoSEQ multiplex PCR assay. For the multiplex PCR, a mixture combining 60 forward primers for TCR Vbeta segments and 13 reverse primers for TCR Jbeta segments was used. TCRdb provides this immuneACCESS table in a form limited to in-frame rearrangements. Some clones are lacking; in checked studies, under half of them reflect an unresolved V gene, and why the rest are absent is not known. The sample yields more than 100,000 clones; approximately 80% were counted once. The top ten clones comprise about 1% of the sample. The sequenced sample consisted of PBMCs. These receptors all stem from a woman aged 60 to 75 in good health and CMV-seronegative.

The rearrangement links TRBV19 to TRBJ1-4, with a weak D call TRBD1 (6 bases). From germline, CDR1 is LNHDA and CDR2 SQIVND (reference sequence). Trimming stripped 4 bases from V and 9 bases from J, with 18 bases between. The CDR3 totals 15 residues. CDR3 amino acids: CASSNGQSREKKLFF. CDR3 bases: TGTGCCAGTAGTAACGGACAGAGTAGGGAGAAAAAACTGTTTTTT.

This clone has only a few counts. The chain is built from TRBV2 and TRBJ1-1, with D maybe TRBD1 (5 bases). CDR3 size: 13 residues. The ends were cut back, 7 bases at V and 5 bases at J, with 14 bases in the middle. CDR1 SNHLY and CDR2 FYNNEI come from the germline V gene. This chain's CDR3 is CASTGGAATEAFF. The CDR3 nucleotides are TGTGCCAGCACCGGCGGGGCAGCGACTGAAGCTTTCTTT.

In its sample, this clone was seen once. The chain couples TRBV18 to TRBJ2-7; D gene unclear. This CDR3 contains 14 residues. V was trimmed by 1 base and J by 1 base, leaving 8 bases between them. CDR1 KGHSH and CDR2 LQKENI come from the germline V gene. The CDR3: CASSPRSGSYEQYF. CDR3 coding DNA: TGTGCCAGCTCACCACGATCCGGGTCCTACGAGCAGTACTTC.

The chain employs TRBV5-4 and TRBJ2-5; a possible D gene is TRBD2 (5 bases). The CDR3 is 17 amino acids. Trimming pared 0 bases from V and 5 bases from J, leaving 20 bases between. The V gene's germline CDR1 is SGHNT and CDR2 YYREEE (reference sequence). CDR3 residues: CASSLGGVGPLGETQYF. The CDR3 coding sequence is TGTGCCAGCAGCTTGGGGGGAGTTGGACCGCTGGGGGAGACCCAGTACTTC.

The rearrangement links TRBV5-1 to TRBJ2-1; 11 bases are shared with TRBD2. The CDR3 consists of 19 residues. V shed 1 base and J 0 bases; nucleotides not matched to a gene: 9. CDR1 and CDR2 (germline): SGHRS, YFSETQ. CDR3 coding DNA: TGCGCCAGCAGCTTGCCCCCCGGGACTAGCGGAAGCTCCTACAATGAGCAGTTCTTC. Its translation: CASSLPPGTSGSSYNEQFF.

The rearrangement links TRBV6-1 to TRBJ2-7, with unresolved D. Germline CDR1 MNHNS, CDR2 SASEGT. Trimming pared 2 bases from V and 1 base from J, leaving 9 bases between. The CDR3 covers 14 residues. CDR3 coding DNA: TGTGCCAGCAGTGAACCCAGAATTTCCTACGAGCAGTACTTC. Encoded protein: CASSEPRISYEQYF.

The chain carries TRBV7-8 and TRBJ2-5, with 10 bases aligning to TRBD1. The assigned J gene may be wrong: the sequence end matches TRBJ2-7 better. Looked up from germline, CDR1 is SGHVS and CDR2 is FQNEAQ. CDR3 size: 16 residues. The DNA for the CDR3 is TGTGCCAGCAGTCCAACCCCGGGACAGGGGAGACTCGAGCAGTACTTC. This sequence encodes CASSPTPGQGRLEQYF.

V gene TRBV5-1 combines with J gene TRBJ1-3; TRBD1 matches at 10 bases. Trimming cost V 0 bases and J 3 bases; bases outside gene matches: 6. Germline V gene data show CDR1 as SGHRS and CDR2 as YFSETQ. The CDR3 runs 17 residues. Written as DNA, the CDR3 is TGCGCCAGCAGCTTGGTTGTGACAGGGGGCGTTGGAAACACCATATATTTT. Encoded protein: CASSLVVTGGVGNTIYF.

The chain couples TRBV7-9 to TRBJ2-5, with 9 bases matching TRBD2. The CDR3 covers 13 residues. After removal of 8 bases from V and 11 bases from J, the junction contained 12 bases not matched to a gene. Germline lookup yields CDR1 SEHNR and CDR2 FQNEAQ (reference sequence). CDR3 in DNA: TGTGCCAGCGGACCCGGGACTAGCTACCAGCAGTACTTC. Translated: CASGPGTSYQQYF.

This clone occurred a few times. The chain carries TRBV5-8 and TRBJ1-2, with D hard to call. Trimming removed 4 bases at V and 3 bases at J, with 10 bases between. The germline V gene has CDR1 SGHTS and CDR2 YDEGEE. The CDR3 extends over 13 amino acids. The CDR3 reads CASSQRVDYGYTF. CDR3 sequence (DNA): TGTGCCAGCAGCCAGAGGGTGGACTATGGCTACACCTTC. Complete variable domain (other parts from reference TRBV5-8 and TRBJ1-2): EAGVTQSPTHLIKTRGQQATLRCSPISGHTSVYWYQQALGLGLQFLLWYDEGEERNRGNFPPRFSGRQFPNYSSELNVNALELEDSALYLCASSQRVDYGYTFGSGTRLTVV.

This sequence joins TRBV30 and TRBJ2-5; D perhaps matches TRBD2 (7 bases). The V gene's germline CDR1 is GTSNPN and CDR2 SVGIG (reference sequence). The ends were cut back, 0 bases at V and 5 bases at J, with 16 bases in the middle. The CDR3 loop spans 15 amino acids. CDR3 sequence (DNA): TGTGCCTGGAGTGTAGGCGGGGGCTTCCGTGAGACCCAGTACTTC. Its protein product is CAWSVGGGFRETQYF.

The chain is built from TRBV6-5 and TRBJ1-6; 7 nucleotides align to TRBD1. This CDR3 region has 15 residues. With V trimmed by 5 bases and J by 9 bases, 10 bases remained unmatched. Germline V gene sequence: CDR1 MNHEY, CDR2 SVGAGI. CDR3: CASSPQGGLASPLHF. As DNA, the CDR3 is TGTGCCAGCAGTCCGCAGGGGGGCCTTGCTTCACCCCTCCACTTT.

The chain has TRBV19 and TRBJ2-1; no clear D gene. The CDR3 is 10 amino acids. V lost 10 bases, J lost 4 bases, and 5 bases lay in between. Germline values: CDR1 LNHDA, CDR2 SQIVND (reference sequence). CDR3 nucleotides: TGTGCCACGGGTTACAATGAGCAGTTCTTC. It specifies CATGYNEQFF.

The V gene is TRBV5-1, the J gene TRBJ2-3; 10 bases align to TRBD1. The V gene end was trimmed by 0 bases and the J gene end by 2 bases; junction bases not matched to a gene: 3. The germline CDR1 and CDR2 sequences are SGHRS and YFSETQ. The CDR3 totals 16 residues. CDR3 sequence: CASSLAGQGYTDTQYF. The CDR3, as DNA: TGCGCCAGCAGCTTGGCGGGACAGGGGTACACAGATACGCAGTATTTT.

This clone was observed a single time. The chain employs TRBV6-5 and TRBJ2-3; 7 bases are shared with TRBD2. The CDR3 totals 15 residues. From germline, CDR1 is MNHEY and CDR2 SVGAGI. With V trimmed by 5 bases and J by 0 bases, 5 bases remained unmatched. As DNA, the CDR3 is TGTGCCAGCAGTGCCATTAGCGGGAGCACAGATACGCAGTATTTT. It specifies CASSAISGSTDTQYF.

In its sample, this clone was seen once. The gene calls are TRBV2 and TRBJ2-5, with 7 bases that match TRBD1. V dropped 5 bases and J dropped 3; count of bases not matched to a gene: 6. The germline gives CDR1 SNHLY, CDR2 FYNNEI. The CDR3 has 14 residues. The DNA for the CDR3 is TGTGCCAGCAGTCAAGGGACAGTAAAAGAGACCCAGTACTTC. It encodes CASSQGTVKETQYF.

The genes are TRBV7-9 and TRBJ2-1; TRBD2 agrees at 9 bases. V shed 2 bases and J 3 bases; nucleotides not matched to a gene: 8. Germline CDR1 and CDR2: SEHNR and FQNEAQ (reference sequence). This CDR3 region has 17 residues. In DNA form, the CDR3 reads TGTGCCAGCAGCTTATCTAGCGGGATTCTACTCTACAATGAGCAGTTCTTC. Protein: CASSLSSGILLYNEQFF.

The chain carries TRBV28 and TRBJ2-3, with 11 bases fitting TRBD2. Per the germline V gene, CDR1 is MDHEN and CDR2 is SYDVKM. Losses at the gene ends were 5 bases for V and 0 bases for J; bases not matched to a gene: 4. This CDR3 contains 16 residues. The CDR3 DNA is TGTGCCAGCAGTCCACGACTAGCGGGGAGCACAGATACGCAGTATTTT. It encodes CASSPRLAGSTDTQYF.

The chain uses TRBV6-1 and TRBJ2-1; 13 bases fit TRBD2. From germline, CDR1 is MNHNS and CDR2 SASEGT. V was pared by 6 bases and J by 14 bases, with 10 bases of the junction left unmatched. The CDR3 covers 14 residues. CDR3 amino acids: CASRLLTSGGEKFF. For the CDR3, the DNA is TGTGCCAGCAGGCTTCTTACTAGCGGGGGGGAGAAGTTCTTC.

This clone showed up just once. Other DNA sequences in this sample translate to the same CDR3. The V gene is TRBV5-6, the J gene TRBJ1-2; 10 positions match TRBD1. The V and J ends lost 2 bases and 4 bases, in that order; junction bases with no gene match: 8. The CDR3 has 16 amino acids. CDR1 and CDR2 from the germline V gene are SGHDT and YYEEEE. The CDR3, as DNA: TGTGCCAGCAGCTTCCGGACAGGGGGTCTTATCTATGGCTACACCTTC. Translated: CASSFRTGGLIYGYTF.

CDR3: CATSGRDSGLGEQYF. The DNA of the CDR3 is TGTGCCACCAGCGGCCGGGACTCCGGCTTAGGCGAGCAGTACTTC. The chain joins TRBV15 to TRBJ2-7; maybe TRBD2 (6 bases). Germline CDR1 is LNHNV and CDR2 is YYDKDF (reference sequence). The CDR3 loop spans 15 amino acids. With 5 bases removed from V and 6 bases from J, the gap between germline ends came to 20 bases.